This T cell receptor beta chain comes out of a study of T-cell memory formation after mild COVID-19. Looking at the study overall: TCR clusters showed largely donor specificity.

TCRdb ran MiXCR on the 5' RACE reads and lists one entry per CDR3 protein. The sample has roughly 250,000 distinct CDR3 sequences, about a sixth seen once; the top ten hold 22%. The origin of this receptor is a man in his late teens or twenties who had mild COVID-19 (a few samples of this study predate the infection). Cell type and time point are not known. The sequencing sample was made of PBMCs or a T cell subset sorted from them (not recorded which).

The CDR3 sequence is CASSLHSPPGYGYTF. The DNA for the CDR3 is TGTGCCAGCAGTTTACACAGCCCCCCCGGCTATGGCTACACCTTC. V gene TRBV28 combines with J gene TRBJ1-2; D unresolved. The germline V and J ends were trimmed by 2 bases and 4 bases, with 14 bases remaining between them. This CDR3 is 15 amino acids long. Per the germline V gene, CDR1 is MDHEN and CDR2 is SYDVKM.